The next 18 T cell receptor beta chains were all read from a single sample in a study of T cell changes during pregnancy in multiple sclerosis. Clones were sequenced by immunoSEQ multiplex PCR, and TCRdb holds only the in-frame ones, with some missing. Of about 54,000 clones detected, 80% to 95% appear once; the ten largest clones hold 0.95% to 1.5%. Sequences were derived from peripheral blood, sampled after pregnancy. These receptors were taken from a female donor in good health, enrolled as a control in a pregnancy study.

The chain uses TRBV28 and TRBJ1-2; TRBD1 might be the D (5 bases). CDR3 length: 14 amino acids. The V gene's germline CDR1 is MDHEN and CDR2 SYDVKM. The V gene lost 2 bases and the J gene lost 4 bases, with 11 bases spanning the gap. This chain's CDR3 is CASSLRSQGYGYTF. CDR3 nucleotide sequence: TGTGCCAGCAGTTTACGGTCCCAGGGCTATGGCTACACCTTC.

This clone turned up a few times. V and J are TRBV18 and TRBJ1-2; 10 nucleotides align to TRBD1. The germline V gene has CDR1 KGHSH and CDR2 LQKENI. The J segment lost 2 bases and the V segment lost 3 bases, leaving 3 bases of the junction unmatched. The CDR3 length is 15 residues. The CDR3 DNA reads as TGTGCCAGCTCACCGGCGGGACAGGGGAACTATGGCTACACCTTC. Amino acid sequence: CASSPAGQGNYGYTF.

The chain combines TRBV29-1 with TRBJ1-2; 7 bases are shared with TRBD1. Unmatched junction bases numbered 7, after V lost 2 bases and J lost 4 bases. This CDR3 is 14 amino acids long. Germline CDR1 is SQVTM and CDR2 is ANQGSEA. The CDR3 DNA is TGCAGCGTTGAACTCCAGGGGGGAACCTATGGCTACACCTTC. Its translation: CSVELQGGTYGYTF.

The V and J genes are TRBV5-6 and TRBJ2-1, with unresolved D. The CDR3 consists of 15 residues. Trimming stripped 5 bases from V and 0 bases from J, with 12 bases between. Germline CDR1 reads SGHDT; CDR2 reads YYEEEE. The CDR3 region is CASRRDWNSYNEQFF. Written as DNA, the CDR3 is TGTGCCAGCAGAAGAGACTGGAACTCCTACAATGAGCAGTTCTTC.

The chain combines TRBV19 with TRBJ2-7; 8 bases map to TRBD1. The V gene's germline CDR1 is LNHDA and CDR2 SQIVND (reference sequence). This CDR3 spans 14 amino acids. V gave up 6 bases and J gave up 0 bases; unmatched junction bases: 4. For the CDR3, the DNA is TGTGCCAGTAGCGACAGGGGCCTCTCCTACGAGCAGTACTTC. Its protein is CASSDRGLSYEQYF.

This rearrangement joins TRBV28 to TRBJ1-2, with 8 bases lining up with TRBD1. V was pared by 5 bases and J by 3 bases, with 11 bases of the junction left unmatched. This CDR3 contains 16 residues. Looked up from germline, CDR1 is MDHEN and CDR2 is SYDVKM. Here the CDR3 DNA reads TGTGCCAGCAGTCCGCCGGGACAGGCGTCTTACTATGGCTACACCTTC. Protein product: CASSPPGQASYYGYTF.

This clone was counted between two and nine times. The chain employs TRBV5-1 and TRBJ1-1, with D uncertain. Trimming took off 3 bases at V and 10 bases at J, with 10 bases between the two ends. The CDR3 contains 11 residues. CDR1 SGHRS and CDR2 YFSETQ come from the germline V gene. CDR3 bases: TGCGCCAGCAGCTCCTCCCGGGGAGCTTTCTTT. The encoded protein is CASSSSRGAFF. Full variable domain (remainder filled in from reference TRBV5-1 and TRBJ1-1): KAGVTQTPRYLIKTRGQQVTLSCSPISGHRSVSWYQQTPGQGLQFLFEYFSETQRNKGNFPGRFSGRQFSNSRSEMNVSTLELGDSALYLCASSSSRGAFFGQGTRLTVV.

CDR3 loop: CASSLGQGRSGANVLTF. DNA for the CDR3: TGTGCCAGCAGCCTGGGACAGGGTAGGTCTGGGGCCAACGTCCTGACTTTC. This rearrangement joins TRBV5-4 to TRBJ2-6; 9 bases line up with TRBD1. Looked up from germline, CDR1 is SGHNT and CDR2 is YYREEE (reference sequence). The junction had 6 bases not matched to a gene; V was cut back by 4 bases and J by 1 base. The CDR3 has 17 residues.

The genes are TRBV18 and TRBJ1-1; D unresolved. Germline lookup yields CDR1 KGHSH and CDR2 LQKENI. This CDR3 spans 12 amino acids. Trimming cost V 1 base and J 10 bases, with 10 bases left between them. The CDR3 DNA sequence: TGTGCCAGCTCACCACTCCCCTCGGGAGCTTTCTTT. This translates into CASSPLPSGAFF. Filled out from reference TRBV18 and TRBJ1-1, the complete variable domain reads NAGVMQNPRHLVRRRGQEARLRCSPMKGHSHVYWYRQLPEEGLKFMVYLQKENIIDESGMPKERFSAEFPKEGPSILRIQQVVRGDSAAYFCASSPLPSGAFFGQGTRLTVV.

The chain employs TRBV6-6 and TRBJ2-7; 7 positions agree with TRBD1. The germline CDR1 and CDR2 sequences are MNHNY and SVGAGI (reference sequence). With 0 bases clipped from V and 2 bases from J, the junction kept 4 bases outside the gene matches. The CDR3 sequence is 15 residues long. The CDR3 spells CASSYSIGQAYEQYF. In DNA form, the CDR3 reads TGTGCCAGCAGTTACTCGATCGGACAGGCCTACGAGCAGTACTTC.

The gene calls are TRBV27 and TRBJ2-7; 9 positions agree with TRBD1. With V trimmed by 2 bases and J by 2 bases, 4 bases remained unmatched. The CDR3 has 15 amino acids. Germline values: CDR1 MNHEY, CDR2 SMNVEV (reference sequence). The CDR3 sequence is CASSLAGTGPYEQYF. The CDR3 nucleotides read TGTGCCAGCAGTTTAGCCGGGACAGGGCCCTACGAGCAGTACTTC.

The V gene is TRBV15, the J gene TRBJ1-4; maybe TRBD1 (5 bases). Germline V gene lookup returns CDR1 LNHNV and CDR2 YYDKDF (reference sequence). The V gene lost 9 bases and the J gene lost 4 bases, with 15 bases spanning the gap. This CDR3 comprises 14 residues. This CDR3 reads CATNNPGNNEKLFF. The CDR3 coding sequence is TGTGCCACAAATAACCCAGGGAATAATGAAAAACTGTTTTTT.

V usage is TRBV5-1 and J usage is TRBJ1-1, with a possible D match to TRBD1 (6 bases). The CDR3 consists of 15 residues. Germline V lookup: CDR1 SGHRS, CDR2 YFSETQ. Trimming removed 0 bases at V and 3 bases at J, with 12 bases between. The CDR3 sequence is CASSLARRGHTEAFF. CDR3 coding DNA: TGCGCCAGCAGCTTGGCACGCAGGGGTCACACTGAAGCTTTCTTT.

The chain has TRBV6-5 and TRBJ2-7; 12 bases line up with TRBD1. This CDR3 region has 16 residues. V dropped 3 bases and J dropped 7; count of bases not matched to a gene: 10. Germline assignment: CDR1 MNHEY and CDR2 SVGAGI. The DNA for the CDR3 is TGTGCCAGCAGTTATCCCCTCGGGACAGGGGGCTGGGAGCAGTACTTC. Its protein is CASSYPLGTGGWEQYF.

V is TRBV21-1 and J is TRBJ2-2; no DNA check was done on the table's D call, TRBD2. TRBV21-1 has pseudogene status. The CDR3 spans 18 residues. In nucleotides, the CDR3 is TGTGCCAGCAGCAAAGCGCTTTCTGGGACTAGCGGGGAGGGGGAGCTGTTTTTT. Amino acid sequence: CASSKALSGTSGEGELFF.

The DNA for the CDR3 is TGTGCCAGCAGCGTCCAGGGACAAGAGACCCAGTACTTC. Protein: CASSVQGQETQYF. This chain uses TRBV9 with TRBJ2-5, with D possibly being TRBD1 (5 bases). With 2 bases removed from V and 2 bases from J, the gap between germline ends came to 7 bases. Germline CDR1 SGDLS, CDR2 YYNGEE. This CDR3 has 13 amino acids.

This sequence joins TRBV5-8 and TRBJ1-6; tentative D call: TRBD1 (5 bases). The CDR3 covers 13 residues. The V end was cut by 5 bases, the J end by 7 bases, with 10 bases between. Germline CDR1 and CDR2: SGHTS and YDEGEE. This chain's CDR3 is CASRRRQNSPLHF. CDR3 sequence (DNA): TGTGCCAGCAGAAGGAGACAGAATTCACCCCTCCACTTT.

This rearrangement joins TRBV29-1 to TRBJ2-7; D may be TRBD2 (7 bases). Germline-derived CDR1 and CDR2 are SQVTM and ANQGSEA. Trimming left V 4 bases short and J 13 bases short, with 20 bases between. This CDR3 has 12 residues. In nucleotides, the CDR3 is TGCAGCGTTGGAAAGGAGGGGGGGGTCGGATACTTC. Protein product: CSVGKEGGVGYF.